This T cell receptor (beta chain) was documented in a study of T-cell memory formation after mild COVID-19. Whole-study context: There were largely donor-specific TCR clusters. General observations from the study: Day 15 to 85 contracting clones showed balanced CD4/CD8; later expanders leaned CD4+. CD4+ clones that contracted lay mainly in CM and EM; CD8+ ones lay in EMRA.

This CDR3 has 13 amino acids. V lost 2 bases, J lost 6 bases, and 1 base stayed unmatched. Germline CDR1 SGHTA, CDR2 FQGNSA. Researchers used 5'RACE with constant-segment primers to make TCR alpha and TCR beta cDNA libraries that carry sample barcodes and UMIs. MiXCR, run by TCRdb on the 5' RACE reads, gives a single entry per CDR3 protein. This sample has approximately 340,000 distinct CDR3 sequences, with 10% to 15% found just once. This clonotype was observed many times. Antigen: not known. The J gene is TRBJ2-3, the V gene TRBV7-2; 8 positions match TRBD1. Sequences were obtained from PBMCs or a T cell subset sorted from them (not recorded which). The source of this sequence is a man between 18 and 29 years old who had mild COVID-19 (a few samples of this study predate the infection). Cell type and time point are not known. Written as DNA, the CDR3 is TGTGCCAGCAGCTTAAGACAGGGGGATACGCAGTATTTT. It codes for CASSLRQGDTQYF. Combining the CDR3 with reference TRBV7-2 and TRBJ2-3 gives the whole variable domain GAGVSQSPSNKVTEKGKDVELRCDPISGHTALYWYRQSLGQGLEFLIYFQGNSAPDKSGLPSDRFSAERTGGSVSTLTIQRTQQEDSAVYLCASSLRQGDTQYFGPGTRLTVL.